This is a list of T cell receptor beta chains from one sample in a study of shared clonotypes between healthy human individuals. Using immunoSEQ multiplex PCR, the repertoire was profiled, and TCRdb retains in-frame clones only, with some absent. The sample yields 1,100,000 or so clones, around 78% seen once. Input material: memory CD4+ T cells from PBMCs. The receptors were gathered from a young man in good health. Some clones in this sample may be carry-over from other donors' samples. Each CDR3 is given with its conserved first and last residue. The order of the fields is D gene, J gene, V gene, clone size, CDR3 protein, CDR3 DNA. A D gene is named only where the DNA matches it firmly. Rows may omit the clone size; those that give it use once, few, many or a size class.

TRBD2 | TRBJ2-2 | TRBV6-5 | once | CASSWGLAERTGELFF | TGTGCCAGCAGTTGGGGACTAGCGGAGCGCACCGGGGAGCTGTTTTTT
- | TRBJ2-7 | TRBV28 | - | CASRPDRHNSYEQYF | TGTGCCAGCAGACCGGACCGTCATAATTCCTACGAGCAGTACTTC
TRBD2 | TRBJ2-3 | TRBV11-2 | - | CASGIAGVWSDTQYF | TGTGCCAGCGGGATAGCGGGAGTATGGTCAGATACGCAGTATTTT
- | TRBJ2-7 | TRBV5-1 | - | CASSSSSSYEQYF | TGCGCCAGCAGCTCGAGTAGCTCCTACGAGCAGTACTTC
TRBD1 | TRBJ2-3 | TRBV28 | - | CASRTGGETDTQYF | TGTGCCAGCAGGACAGGGGGCGAAACAGATACGCAGTATTTT
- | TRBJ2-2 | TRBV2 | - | CASKKEGTGELFF | TGTGCCAGCAAAAAGGAAGGCACCGGGGAGCTGTTTTTT
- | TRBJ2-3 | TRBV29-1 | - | CSADSLDTQYF | TGCAGCGCGGACAGTCTAGATACGCAGTATTTT
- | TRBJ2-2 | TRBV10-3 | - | CAISGTTGELFF | TGTGCCATCAGTGGGACCACCGGGGAGCTGTTTTTT
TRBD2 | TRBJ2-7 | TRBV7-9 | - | CASSFSGRYEQYF | TGTGCCAGCAGCTTTAGCGGGAGGTACGAGCAGTACTTC
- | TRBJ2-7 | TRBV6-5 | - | CASSLGGSSYEQYF | TGTGCCAGCAGTTTAGGGGGGTCTTCGTACGAGCAGTACTTC
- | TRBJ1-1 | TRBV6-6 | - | CASTDEKTTYAFF | TGTGCCAGCACCGACGAAAAGACAACGTACGCTTTCTTT
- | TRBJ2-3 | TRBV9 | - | CASSVVGGTDTQYF | TGTGCCAGCAGCGTAGTAGGCGGCACAGATACGCAGTATTTT
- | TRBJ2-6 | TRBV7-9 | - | CASSLVGANVLTF | TGTGCCAGCAGCTTAGTAGGGGCCAACGTCCTGACTTTC